These 24 T cell receptor beta chains came from one sample sequenced in a study of T cell responses to AZD1222 COVID-19 vaccine. Produced via immunoSEQ multiplex PCR; TCRdb's table is partial and in-frame only. Of fewer than 200,000 clones listed, around 90% are singletons. The material sequenced was peripheral blood, taken on day 0 of AZD1222 vaccination. The receptors here all came from an adult in good health.

With regard to this clone: Other nucleotide sequences in the sample specify the same CDR3. This chain links TRBV30 with TRBJ1-3, with D maybe TRBD1 (6 bases). CDR1 is GTSNPN, CDR2 SVGIG, per germline (reference sequence). Trimming left V 2 bases short and J 1 base short, with 6 bases between. CDR3 length: 13 amino acids. The DNA of the CDR3 is TGTGCCTGGAGTACAGGGTCTGGAAACACCATATATTTT. Its translation is CAWSTGSGNTIYF.

This chain links TRBV6-6 with TRBJ2-7; D uncertain. Per germline, CDR1 MNHNY and CDR2 SVGAGI (reference sequence). Between the trimmed V and J ends, which lost 2 bases and 4 bases, there was a span of 12 bases. CDR3 length equals 14 residues. The DNA of the CDR3 is TGTGCCAGCAGTTACATCCACCAGAAGTACGAGCAGTACTTC. Protein product: CASSYIHQKYEQYF.

The J gene is TRBJ1-2, the V gene TRBV5-1, with TRBD1 as a possible D gene (6 bases). The CDR3 consists of 15 residues. CDR1 and CDR2 from the germline V gene are SGHRS and YFSETQ. The V end lost 4 bases, the J end lost 0 bases, and 13 bases lay between the germline ends. CDR3 bases: TGCGCCAGCAGCAGGGAAACAGGGACTAACTATGGCTACACCTTC. Translated: CASSRETGTNYGYTF.

V gene TRBV30 combines with J gene TRBJ2-7; D is perhaps TRBD1 (6 bases). The germline V gene encodes CDR1 GTSNPN and CDR2 SVGIG (reference sequence). The V and J ends lost 0 bases and 7 bases respectively, with 13 bases between them. The CDR3 is made up of 13 amino acids. The CDR3 here is CAWSVAVQGEQYV. CDR3 nucleotide sequence: TGTGCCTGGAGTGTAGCCGTCCAGGGGGAGCAGTACGTC.

This clone has just one count. The rearrangement uses TRBV5-6 and TRBJ2-5; D possibly corresponds to TRBD2 (5 bases). The germline V and J ends were trimmed by 7 bases and 3 bases, with 19 bases remaining between them. The CDR3 extends over 15 amino acids. CDR1 is SGHDT, CDR2 YYEEEE, per germline. For the CDR3, the DNA is TGTGCCAGCGGGAGTTTTCGGCGGATTGAAGAGACCCAGTACTTC. Translation gives CASGSFRRIEETQYF.

The J gene is TRBJ1-5, the V gene TRBV19; 11 nucleotides line up with TRBD1. There are 15 residues in the CDR3. With 5 bases clipped from V and 6 bases from J, the junction kept 6 bases outside the gene matches. Germline V gives CDR1 LNHDA, CDR2 SQIVND (reference sequence). The CDR3 reads CASSPGTGGFQPQHF. The CDR3 DNA sequence: TGTGCCAGTAGTCCCGGGACAGGGGGTTTTCAGCCCCAGCATTTT.

This chain connects TRBV3-1 (or the pseudogene TRBV3-2) to TRBJ1-4, with 9 nucleotides matching TRBD1. Germline V gene data show CDR1 as LGHDT and CDR2 as YNNKEL (reference sequence). The CDR3 extends over 14 amino acids. The V segment lost 4 bases and the J segment 7 bases; nucleotides outside the gene matches: 4. The CDR3 sequence is CASSPGQGFEKLFF. In nucleotides, the CDR3 is TGTGCCAGCAGCCCGGGACAGGGCTTTGAAAAACTGTTTTTT.

V gene TRBV7-8 combines with J gene TRBJ1-6; D is ambiguous. V lost 5 bases to trimming and J lost 10 bases, with 15 bases between them. CDR1 SGHVS and CDR2 FQNEAQ come from the germline V gene. The CDR3 loop spans 14 amino acids. The CDR3 DNA follows: TGTGCCAGCAGCCGGGAGGCGTATGGATCACCCCTCCACTTT. This sequence encodes CASSREAYGSPLHF.

The J gene is TRBJ1-1, the V gene TRBV9; D gene uncertain. The length of the CDR3 is 14 residues. Germline V gene lookup returns CDR1 SGDLS and CDR2 YYNGEE. V was trimmed by 3 bases and J by 1 base, leaving 10 bases between them. This CDR3 reads CASSAQPQNTEAFF. The DNA for the CDR3 is TGTGCCAGCAGCGCGCAGCCACAGAACACTGAAGCTTTCTTT.

The rearrangement links TRBV19 to TRBJ1-3; D possibly corresponds to TRBD1 (6 bases). Trimming removed 2 bases at V and 0 bases at J, with 17 bases between. Looked up from germline, CDR1 is LNHDA and CDR2 is SQIVND (reference sequence). The CDR3 runs to 18 residues. CDR3 region: CASSILAGTKISGNTIYF. The CDR3 DNA reads as TGTGCCAGTAGTATACTCGCCGGGACAAAAATCTCTGGAAACACCATATATTTT.

This sequence joins TRBV6-5 and TRBJ2-7, with a possible D match to TRBD2 (5 bases). CDR1 and CDR2 from the germline V gene are MNHEY and SVGAGI. The V end was cut by 6 bases, the J end by 3 bases, with 12 bases between. The CDR3 contains 13 residues. Written as DNA, the CDR3 is TGTGCCAGCAGATTAGACGGGGACTACGAGCAGTACTTC. It specifies CASRLDGDYEQYF.

The chain employs TRBV4-1 and TRBJ2-2; TRBD2 aligns across 7 bases. Losses at the gene ends were 6 bases for V and 3 bases for J; bases not matched to a gene: 4. Germline lookup yields CDR1 MGHRA and CDR2 YSYEKL. The CDR3 has 14 amino acids. In nucleotides, the CDR3 is TGCGCCAGCAGGAGGGGAGGGTACACCGGGGAGCTGTTTTTT. Protein product: CASRRGGYTGELFF.

The chain carries TRBV6-5 and TRBJ1-4; D might be TRBD1 (5 bases). The germline V gene encodes CDR1 MNHEY and CDR2 SVGAGI. This CDR3 spans 12 amino acids. Between the trimmed V and J ends, which lost 8 bases and 13 bases, there was a span of 17 bases. The CDR3 DNA reads as TGTGCCAGCCCCGACGTTAGGGGCGGACTGTTTTTT. This translates into CASPDVRGGLFF.

The chain uses TRBV4-3 and TRBJ2-3; TRBD2 aligns across 13 bases. Looked up from germline, CDR1 is LGHNA and CDR2 is YSLEER. The CDR3 loop spans 17 amino acids. J was trimmed by 1 base and V by 4 bases; bases with no gene match: 5. The CDR3 nucleotides are TGCGCCAGCAGCCGAGCCACTAGCGGGAGGGGCACAGATACGCAGTATTTT. Translated, it gives CASSRATSGRGTDTQYF.

The chain recombines TRBV6-1 with TRBJ2-2; TRBD2 is a possible D gene (7 bases). The germline V gene has CDR1 MNHNS and CDR2 SASEGT. The CDR3 is 15 amino acids. V shed 2 bases and J shed 8 bases, with 15 bases lying between them. CDR3 DNA: TGTGCCAGCAGTGAACTCGTGGGGGGGCCGGGGGAGCTGTTTTTT. It is translated as CASSELVGGPGELFF.

V gene TRBV7-7 combines with J gene TRBJ1-3; D is possibly TRBD1 (5 bases). Germline V gives CDR1 SSHAT, CDR2 FNYEAQ (reference sequence). Trimming left V 0 bases short and J 2 bases short, with 8 bases between. The length of the CDR3 is 15 residues. The CDR3 region has the DNA TGTGCCAGCAGCTTAGCGCGGGGCGCTGGAAACACCATATATTTT. Translating gives CASSLARGAGNTIYF.

This sequence joins TRBV28 and TRBJ1-1, with D hard to call. Looked up from germline, CDR1 is MDHEN and CDR2 is SYDVKM. The CDR3 spans 13 residues. The ends were cut back, 6 bases at V and 1 base at J, with 9 bases in the middle. CDR3 loop: CASRSRGNTEAFF. CDR3 DNA: TGTGCCAGCAGGTCACGGGGGAACACTGAAGCTTTCTTT.

This clone was detected only once. The rearrangement uses TRBV6-1 and TRBJ1-1, with 8 nucleotides matching TRBD1. Germline CDR1 MNHNS, CDR2 SASEGT. This CDR3 spans 15 amino acids. V gave up 2 bases and J gave up 1 base; unmatched junction bases: 3. The CDR3 nucleotides read TGTGCCAGCAGTGAAACAGGGACAGGGAACACTGAAGCTTTCTTT. Translated: CASSETGTGNTEAFF.

V usage is TRBV3-1 (or the pseudogene TRBV3-2) and J usage is TRBJ1-4, with 9 nucleotides matching TRBD1. Trimming at V came to 1 base and at J to 4 bases, leaving 10 bases not matched to a gene. Germline assignment: CDR1 LGHDT and CDR2 YNNKEL (reference sequence). The CDR3 sequence is 18 residues long. The CDR3 here is CASSQVARDRDDNEKLFF. In DNA form, the CDR3 reads TGTGCCAGCAGCCAAGTCGCCCGGGACAGGGATGATAATGAAAAACTGTTTTTT.

This chain links TRBV2 with TRBJ1-4; D unresolved. V was trimmed by 7 bases and J by 0 bases, leaving 12 bases between them. The CDR3 contains 15 residues. Germline V lookup: CDR1 SNHLY, CDR2 FYNNEI. CDR3 in DNA: TGTGCCAGCACTCTAGACCGACCAACTAATGAAAAACTGTTTTTT. Amino acids: CASTLDRPTNEKLFF.

The gene calls are TRBV10-3 and TRBJ2-1, with 8 bases fitting TRBD1. The CDR3 has 14 residues. Germline V gene data show CDR1 as ENHRY and CDR2 as SYGVKD. V trimming: 8 bases; J trimming: 5 bases; junction bases outside the gene matches: 8. The DNA of the CDR3 is TGTGCCATCCGGACTGACAGGGGCAACAATGAGCAGTTCTTC. This translates into CAIRTDRGNNEQFF.

This CDR3 reads CATSDSRGYSNQPQHF. Here the CDR3 DNA reads TGTGCCACCAGTGATTCCCGGGGCTATAGCAATCAGCCCCAGCATTTT. J is TRBJ1-5 and V is TRBV24-1, with D possibly TRBD1 on 5 matching bases. The ends were cut back, 2 bases at V and 0 bases at J, with 10 bases in the middle. Germline CDR1 KGHDR, CDR2 SFDVKD. The CDR3 has 16 residues.

The chain combines TRBV7-2 with TRBJ2-1; the match to TRBD2 covers 10 bases. The ends lost 3 bases at V and 0 bases at J; junction bases unmatched: 11. Germline V gives CDR1 SGHTA, CDR2 FQGNSA. The CDR3 runs to 19 residues. CDR3 sequence (DNA): TGTGCCAGCAGCTTCGGCATAGCGGGAGGCCTTAGCTCCTACAATGAGCAGTTCTTC. Translation: CASSFGIAGGLSSYNEQFF.

V and J are TRBV2 and TRBJ1-3, with a weak D call TRBD1 (5 bases). The length of the CDR3 is 14 residues. Germline CDR1 is SNHLY and CDR2 is FYNNEI. Trimming pared 2 bases from V and 4 bases from J, leaving 9 bases between. Here the CDR3 DNA reads TGTGCCAGCAGTGAACAGGGCCAGGGAAACACCATATATTTT. This codes for CASSEQGQGNTIYF.